Listed below are T cell receptor beta chains from one sample, sequenced in a study of T cell responses to AZD1222 COVID-19 vaccine. Data came from immunoSEQ multiplex PCR; TCRdb stores just in-frame clones and leaves some out. This sample has roughly 150,000 clones, with 87% found just once. The sample here was peripheral blood, taken 28 days after the second AZD1222 dose. Receptors originate from an adult who received the AZD1222 COVID-19 vaccine. The CDR3 runs from the conserved cysteine through the conserved F or W. Fields, in order: CDR3 DNA, CDR3 protein, J gene, clone size, V gene, D gene. A D gene is named only where the DNA matches it firmly. The size field is filled for only some rows; it gives once, few, many or a size class.

DNA: TGTGCCAGCAATGACAGGGGGAACACTGAAGCTTTCTTT
CDR3: CASNDRGNTEAFF
J: TRBJ1-1
size: few
V: TRBV12-3/TRBV12-4
D: TRBD1

DNA: TGCAGCGTTAAACCTGACGCGATCAGGGGGAACTATGGCTACACCTTC
CDR3: CSVKPDAIRGNYGYTF
J: TRBJ1-2
size: .
V: TRBV29-1
D: TRBD1

DNA: TGTGCCAGCAGTTTAGGGACAGGGGGTGGCTACACCTTC
CDR3: CASSLGTGGGYTF
J: TRBJ1-2
size: .
V: TRBV12-3/TRBV12-4
D: TRBD1

DNA: TGTGCCAGCAGCCCTTCGAGCAAGTCCTACGAGCAGTACTTC
CDR3: CASSPSSKSYEQYF
J: TRBJ2-7
size: .
V: TRBV6-4
D: .

DNA: TGTGCCAGCAGTACCGGGACAGAAACCGGGGAGCTGTTTTTT
CDR3: CASSTGTETGELFF
J: TRBJ2-2
size: .
V: TRBV28
D: TRBD1

DNA: TGTGCCAGCTCACCGTCGGGGGAATCCTACGAGCAGTACTTC
CDR3: CASSPSGESYEQYF
J: TRBJ2-7
size: few
V: TRBV18
D: .

DNA: TGCGCCAGCAGCTTAGGACTAGCGGGAGGAAAGGGTGAGCAGTTCTTC
CDR3: CASSLGLAGGKGEQFF
J: TRBJ2-1
size: .
V: TRBV5-1
D: TRBD2

DNA: TGTGCCAGCAGTTTAATGGGGTCCGTCACTGAAGCTTTCTTT
CDR3: CASSLMGSVTEAFF
J: TRBJ1-1
size: .
V: TRBV27
D: .

DNA: TGTGCCAGCAGCTCGCCAGCGGGGGCCTTGGGATGGGAGACCCAGTACTTC
CDR3: CASSSPAGALGWETQYF
J: TRBJ2-5
size: .
V: TRBV11-2
D: TRBD2

DNA: TGTGCCAGCAGCTGGGGACTAGCGGGAGCGGCTGAGCAGTTCTTC
CDR3: CASSWGLAGAAEQFF
J: TRBJ2-1
size: .
V: TRBV27
D: TRBD2

DNA: TGTGCCAGCAGCTTAGTTGCCAGCACAGATACGCAGTATTTT
CDR3: CASSLVASTDTQYF
J: TRBJ2-3
size: .
V: TRBV7-2
D: .

DNA: TGCGCCAGCAGGACCGGGACGGTTTATAATTCACCCCTCCACTTT
CDR3: CASRTGTVYNSPLHF
J: TRBJ1-6
size: .
V: TRBV5-1
D: .

DNA: TGTGCCAGCCTTTCCTCGGGCGATTCACCCCTCCACTTT
CDR3: CASLSSGDSPLHF
J: TRBJ1-6
size: .
V: TRBV12-3/TRBV12-4
D: .

DNA: TGCAGCGTTCCTAATGATTTGGGACAGGGGGTTTCTAGCACAGATACGCAGTATTTT
CDR3: CSVPNDLGQGVSSTDTQYF
J: TRBJ2-3
size: .
V: TRBV29-1
D: TRBD1

DNA: TGTGCCAGCAGCTTACCACTACCCACTGAAGCTTTCTTT
CDR3: CASSLPLPTEAFF
J: TRBJ1-1
size: .
V: TRBV13
D: .

DNA: TGTGCCTGGAGTGTACTAGCGGGAGGTGAGCAGTACTTC
CDR3: CAWSVLAGGEQYF
J: TRBJ2-7
size: .
V: TRBV30
D: TRBD2

DNA: TGTGCCTGGACGGCTAGCGGGAGAGAATACAATGAGCAGTTCTTC
CDR3: CAWTASGREYNEQFF
J: TRBJ2-1
size: .
V: TRBV30
D: TRBD2

DNA: TGTGCCAGCAGCGTCTCGGGACAGCCTACATATAATTCACCCCTCCACTTT
CDR3: CASSVSGQPTYNSPLHF
J: TRBJ1-6
size: .
V: TRBV9
D: TRBD1

DNA: TGCGCCAGCAGCTTAGCGAGCTCCTACAATGAGCAGTTCTTC
CDR3: CASSLASSYNEQFF
J: TRBJ2-1
size: .
V: TRBV5-1
D: .

DNA: TGTGCCAGCAGTTTGACCCCAGATACGCAGTATTTT
CDR3: CASSLTPDTQYF
J: TRBJ2-3
size: once
V: TRBV12-3/TRBV12-4
D: .

DNA: TGTGCCAGCAGCTTCTTTGGGCAAACCAGATCCGAGCAGTACTTC
CDR3: CASSFFGQTRSEQYF
J: TRBJ2-7
size: once
V: TRBV7-9
D: .

DNA: TGTGCCAGCAGCTTGGAAGCGGGGAGATCCTACGAGCAGTACTTC
CDR3: CASSLEAGRSYEQYF
J: TRBJ2-7
size: .
V: TRBV5-5
D: TRBD2

DNA: TGTGCCAGTAGGCCCGACAGAAAGGATAATTCACCCCTCCACTTT
CDR3: CASRPDRKDNSPLHF
J: TRBJ1-6
size: .
V: TRBV19
D: .

DNA: TGTGCCAGCAGTCTAATAGACGCTTTCTTT
CDR3: CASSLIDAFF
J: TRBJ1-1
size: .
V: TRBV12-3/TRBV12-4
D: .

DNA: TGTGCCAGCAGCCAAGAAGGAAGCGGGAGATTTGAGCAGTTCTTC
CDR3: CASSQEGSGRFEQFF
J: TRBJ2-1
size: once
V: TRBV14
D: TRBD2

DNA: TGTGCCAGCAGCTTCTCTGGGGCCAACGTCCTGACTTTC
CDR3: CASSFSGANVLTF
J: TRBJ2-6
size: .
V: TRBV7-2
D: .

DNA: TGCAGCGTACGAAGGCCTGAGGATCCGGGCTACACCTTC
CDR3: CSVRRPEDPGYTF
J: TRBJ1-2
size: .
V: TRBV29-1
D: .

DNA: TGTGCCAGCAGCCACCGAGAGCGGGGGGATACGCAGTATTTT
CDR3: CASSHRERGDTQYF
J: TRBJ2-3
size: .
V: TRBV5-4
D: TRBD2

DNA: TGTGCCAGCAGTGTCGCGTCAGCTACGAACACCGGGGAGCTGTTTTTT
CDR3: CASSVASATNTGELFF
J: TRBJ2-2
size: few
V: TRBV6-1
D: .

DNA: TGCGCCAGCAGTCCGCCGGGACTTAACTTGAGCTCCTACAATGAGCAGTTCTTC
CDR3: CASSPPGLNLSSYNEQFF
J: TRBJ2-1
size: .
V: TRBV23-1
D: .

DNA: TGTGCCAGCAGTTTAGAAGGGTTCTCCTTCTTC
CDR3: CASSLEGFSFF
J: TRBJ2-1
size: .
V: TRBV28
D: .

DNA: TGTGCCAGCAGGAACTCGGGGCTAGCGGGGTCCTACGAGCAGTACTTC
CDR3: CASRNSGLAGSYEQYF
J: TRBJ2-7
size: .
V: TRBV27
D: TRBD2

DNA: TGTGCCAGCAGCCGCTTAACGATAGCTGGCTACGAGCAGTACTTC
CDR3: CASSRLTIAGYEQYF
J: TRBJ2-7
size: .
V: TRBV7-2
D: .

DNA: TGTGCCAGCTCCCCCTCTGGGGCCAACGTCCTGACTTTC
CDR3: CASSPSGANVLTF
J: TRBJ2-6
size: .
V: TRBV18
D: .

DNA: TGCAGTGCTAGTAAGCCATATAAGGCCGGGGAGCTGTTTTTT
CDR3: CSASKPYKAGELFF
J: TRBJ2-2
size: .
V: TRBV20-1
D: .

DNA: TGCAGCGTTGACAGCAGCTATGGCTACACCTTC
CDR3: CSVDSSYGYTF
J: TRBJ1-2
size: .
V: TRBV29-1
D: .

DNA: TGTGCCAGTAGTCGCTCAGCGGGGACGATCTACAATGAGCAGTTCTTC
CDR3: CASSRSAGTIYNEQFF
J: TRBJ2-1
size: .
V: TRBV19
D: TRBD2

DNA: TGCGCCAGCAGCTTGGATTGGGCGCGTGGCTACACCTTC
CDR3: CASSLDWARGYTF
J: TRBJ1-2
size: .
V: TRBV5-1
D: .

DNA: TGCGCCAGCAGCTTCGCCGGCAGGAACACTGAAGCTTTCTTT
CDR3: CASSFAGRNTEAFF
J: TRBJ1-1
size: .
V: TRBV5-1
D: .

DNA: TGTGCCAGCTCTCCGTCGACTTCCCTGAACACTGAAGCTTTCTTT
CDR3: CASSPSTSLNTEAFF
J: TRBJ1-1
size: .
V: TRBV18
D: .

DNA: TGTGCCAGCAGTTCATTGGGGGCGGGAGGGCCTGGAGGAGAGCAGTTCTTC
CDR3: CASSSLGAGGPGGEQFF
J: TRBJ2-1
size: .
V: TRBV28
D: TRBD2

DNA: TGTGCCAGCAGCCAATCCTGGGAGACCCAGTACTTC
CDR3: CASSQSWETQYF
J: TRBJ2-5
size: .
V: TRBV7-9
D: .

DNA: TGTGCCAGCTCACCACCGAATATCAGGGACACTGAAGCTTTCTTT
CDR3: CASSPPNIRDTEAFF
J: TRBJ1-1
size: .
V: TRBV18
D: .

DNA: TGCGCCAGCAGCCAGGCCGGGAGGGAGACCCAGTACTTC
CDR3: CASSQAGRETQYF
J: TRBJ2-5
size: .
V: TRBV4-3
D: TRBD2

DNA: TGTGCCAGCAGTTACTCGAGGGCTTGGGATGTGACCCAGTACTTC
CDR3: CASSYSRAWDVTQYF
J: TRBJ2-5
size: .
V: TRBV6-2/TRBV6-3
D: .

DNA: TGTGCCAGCAGTGTCACGGGAGGGGGTACAGATACGCAGTATTTT
CDR3: CASSVTGGGTDTQYF
J: TRBJ2-3
size: .
V: TRBV6-1
D: TRBD2

DNA: TGTGCCAGCAGTTTTATGGGGGCGAATGGTAATTCACCCCTCCACTTT
CDR3: CASSFMGANGNSPLHF
J: TRBJ1-6
size: few
V: TRBV27
D: .

DNA: TGTGCCAGCAGTCCACCGGGACTAGTGTACAATGAGCAGTTCTTC
CDR3: CASSPPGLVYNEQFF
J: TRBJ2-1
size: .
V: TRBV28
D: TRBD2

DNA: TGTGCCAGCAGCCTATCGACTAGCGGCTTGGGGAACTCCTACAATGAGCAGTTCTTC
CDR3: CASSLSTSGLGNSYNEQFF
J: TRBJ2-1
size: .
V: TRBV9
D: TRBD2